Here is one T cell receptor beta chain with its context. Trimming removed 1 base at V and 11 bases at J, with 14 bases between. Germline V lookup: CDR1 MGHRA, CDR2 YSYEKL. The CDR3 runs 13 residues. This record comes from a study of blood T cell repertoires in COVID-19. Study-level background: Both acute and convalescent COVID-19 samples were obtained from the United States, Italy and Spain.

Profiled with immunoSEQ multiplex PCR; TCRdb holds only in-frame clones, not every one. This table holds more than 200,000 clones, roughly 90% found once. Input material: peripheral blood. The rearrangement uses TRBV4-1 and TRBJ1-1, with a tentative D call TRBD1 (5 bases). This sequence originates from a man in his thirties or forties with active or convalescent COVID-19. The CDR3 sequence is CASSQVGPLGAFF. The CDR3 DNA reads TGCGCCAGCAGCCAAGTGGGGCCATTAGGCGCTTTCTTT.